This T cell receptor (beta chain) is from a study of blood T cells in healthy people across ages (dated by TCRdb to about 2015). With respect to the entire study: In model experiments, template switching captured about one uniquely barcoded TCR beta cDNA molecule for every two T cells. Using deep sequencing normalized with unique cDNA molecular identifiers, the study measured how TCR beta repertoire diversity changes with age. The donors were split into four age groups: young (average 16 years), middle-aged (39), aged (approximately 60) and long-lived (approximately 80). To avoid experimental bias, donors of different ages were distributed randomly across sequencing lanes. Using the same blood draw, the study looked at two additional independent replicas of 1 million unique cDNA reads for two donors, one aged 18 to 30 and the other aged 80 or older. On the study overall, not on this receptor specifically: The long-lived group showed more naive CD4+ T cells, fewer expanded clones and increased TCR diversity than the aged group, suggesting age selection. Total diversity estimates from one million sequenced T cells were considered lower bounds and underestimates. The CMV infection status of donors was not known, potentially confounding age-related changes in expanded clonotypes. Conclusive comparison of naive and antigen-experienced compartments was prevented by the profiling of bulk unsorted PBMCs. The percentage of naive T cells measured by flow cytometry correlated strongly with observed TCR beta diversity. Observed TCR beta diversity per million T cells fell roughly linearly with age, and a significant reduction was already apparent by age roughly 40.

This clonotype was observed a handful of times. No cognate antigen has been identified for it. Base quality data are lacking; no much larger clone is found one base away. Systemically healthy Caucasian individuals from Russia, around 38 in total and aged about 6 to 95 years, were included as donors. Ten milliliters of peripheral blood were drawn from each donor into EDTA-treated Vacutainer tubes. Ficoll-Paque density-gradient centrifugation was used to isolate PBMCs, with at least 7 million per sample. Total RNA was extracted from PBMCs with Trizol reagent, with at least 6 micrograms obtained per sample. For every donor, flow cytometry on a PBMC aliquot measured the percentage of naive CD45RAhigh/CD27high T cells. CDR3 length: 14 amino acids, cysteine to phenylalanine. This entry keeps only the CDR3 DNA: 42 bases, framed from base 1. The germline V gene (reference sequence) provides CDR1 DFQATT and CDR2 SNEGSKA. Trimming takes 2 bases off V and 6 bases off J; junction bases not matched to a gene: 7.

The library was prepared using 5' RACE. The sequencer listed for this sample is Illumina HiSeq 2500. The second PCR ran for roughly 6 to 11 cycles and used a J-beta primer mix along with a sample-barcoded 5' primer. A unique molecular identifier was introduced onto each TCR beta cDNA molecule by a template-switch 5' adaptor carrying 12 random nucleotides. Each sample yielded at least 3 million CDR3-containing paired-end reads. The Mint cDNA synthesis kit, primed by a TRBC-specific oligonucleotide, was used to synthesize first-strand cDNA from all RNA. Following uracil-DNA glycosylase treatment, all cDNA underwent a first 18-cycle PCR with the universal primers M1SS and BC2_uni_R. The source study handled its data this way. For normalization, 1 million high-quality reads, each with a distinct molecular identifier, were randomly selected from each sample. Reads sharing molecular identifiers were discarded rather than binned into consensus sequences. MiTCR, set to a Q25 quality threshold and the strictest error-elimination algorithm, was used for CDR3 identification, clonotype clustering and error correction. A nonparametric unseen species model using Euler transformation provided a lower-bound estimate of total TCR beta diversity. TCRdb reanalyzed the raw reads on its own, using fastp at Q25 for trimming and MiXCR for clone calling, and kept in-frame beta chains. Rows are unified per CDR3 protein, each entry keeping the most common DNA and genes. None of the V and J calls come from the authors' own analysis; TCRdb made them. The sample yields about 680,000 distinct CDR3 sequences; around 45% were counted once. Around a third of the sample is in the top ten clones.

The specimen sequenced was blood. The chain is encoded by TRBV20-1 joined to TRBJ2-1; the junction holds 7 bases that match TRBD2. The TCR sequence derives from a woman between 55 and 75 years old in good health. The DNA sequence is given as TGCAGTGCTAGACTAGCGGCCAGTCTCAATGAGCAGTTCTTC. The translation is CSARLAASLNEQFF.